This T cell receptor beta chain was captured by sequencing in a study of cytomegalovirus exposure and HLA in healthy donors. Whole-study results and caveats: The study listed 164 cytomegalovirus-associated TCR beta chains.

It was the approximately 130-subject validation cohort, separate from the roughly 700-subject first cohort, to which the donors belonged. With respect to this clone: No antigen is known for it.

Repertoires were generated with immunoSEQ multiplex PCR, while TCRdb's copy carries only in-frame clones and drops some. The top ten hold 2.1% of the sample, which has under 80,000 clones, nearly 95% seen once. The sample taken for sequencing was PBMCs. This TCR was sampled from a woman between 18 and 29 years old in good health and CMV-seronegative.

This CDR3 reads CASNLMNRGQLLETDTQYF. The CDR3 DNA follows: TGTGCCAGCAACCTTATGAACAGGGGGCAATTATTAGAGACAGATACGCAGTATTTT. V and J are TRBV11-2 and TRBJ2-3; 9 bases agree with TRBD1. The CDR3 extends over 19 amino acids. The trim removed 7 bases at V and 3 bases at J, leaving 20 bases unmatched. Germline CDR1 reads SGHAT; CDR2 reads FQNNGV.